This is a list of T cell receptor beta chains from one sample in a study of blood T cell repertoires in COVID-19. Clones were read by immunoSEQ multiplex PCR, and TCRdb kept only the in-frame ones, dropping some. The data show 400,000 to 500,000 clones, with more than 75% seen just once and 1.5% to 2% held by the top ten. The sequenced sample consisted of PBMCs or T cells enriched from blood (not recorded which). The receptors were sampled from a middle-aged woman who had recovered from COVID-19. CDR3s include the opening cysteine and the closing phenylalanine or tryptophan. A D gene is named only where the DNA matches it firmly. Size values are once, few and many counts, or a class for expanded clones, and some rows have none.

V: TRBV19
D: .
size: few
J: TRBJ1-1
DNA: TGTGCCAGTAGTAAAAGCGGTGGAGTGGGGGAAGCTTTCTTT
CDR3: CASSKSGGVGEAFF

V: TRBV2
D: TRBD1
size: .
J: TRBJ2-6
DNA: TGTGCCAGCAGTGGCGCAGGGGGCGCGTCTGGGGCCAACGTCCTGACTTTC
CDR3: CASSGAGGASGANVLTF

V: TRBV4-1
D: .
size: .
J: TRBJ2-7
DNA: TGCGCCAGCAGCCTTCGACAGAATCCAACCTACGAGCAGTACTTC
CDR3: CASSLRQNPTYEQYF

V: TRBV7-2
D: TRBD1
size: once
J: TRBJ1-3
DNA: TGTGCCAGCAGCTTAGATCAGGGGGTCTCTGGAAACACCATATATTTT
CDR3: CASSLDQGVSGNTIYF

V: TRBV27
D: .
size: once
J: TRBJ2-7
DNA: TGTGCCAGCAGGTTTCTAGAAAGGACAGCAGAATGGTACTTC
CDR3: CASRFLERTAEWYF

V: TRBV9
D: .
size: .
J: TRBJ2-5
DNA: TGTGCCAGCACTTTAGGGGGGGGACGGCAAGAGACCCAGTACTTC
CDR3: CASTLGGGRQETQYF

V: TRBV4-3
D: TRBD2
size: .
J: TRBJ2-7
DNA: TGCGCCAGCAGCCAAGATTGGGCTAGCGGGAGGGCCTACGAGCAGTACTTC
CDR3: CASSQDWASGRAYEQYF

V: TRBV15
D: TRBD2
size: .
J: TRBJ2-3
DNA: TGTGCCACCAGCAGAGGCCTAGCGGGAGTTACAGATACGCAGTATTTT
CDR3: CATSRGLAGVTDTQYF

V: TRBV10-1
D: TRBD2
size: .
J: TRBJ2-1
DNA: TGCGCCAGCACGGCGGGAGGTAGCGATGAGCAGTTCTTC
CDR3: CASTAGGSDEQFF

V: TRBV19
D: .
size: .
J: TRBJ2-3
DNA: TGTGCCAGTAGTATAGGAAGATCGGGGGACAGTAGCACAGATACGCAGTATTTT
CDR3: CASSIGRSGDSSTDTQYF

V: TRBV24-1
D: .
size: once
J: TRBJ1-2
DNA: TGTGCCACCAGTGATTCCCCGGGAGACGGCGCTTATGGCTACACCTTC
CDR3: CATSDSPGDGAYGYTF

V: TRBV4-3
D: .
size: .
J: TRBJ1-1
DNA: TGCGCCAGCAGCCAAGAACGCGGGGTTGGGGCTTTCTTT
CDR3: CASSQERGVGAFF

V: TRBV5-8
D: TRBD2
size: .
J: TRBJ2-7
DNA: TGTGCCAGCAGCCAATGGACTAGCGGGACGCTATCCTACGAGCAGTACTTC
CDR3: CASSQWTSGTLSYEQYF

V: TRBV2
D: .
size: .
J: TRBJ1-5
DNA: TGTGCCAGCAGTGAAGGGGGACTTACTAATCAGCCCCAGCATTTT
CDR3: CASSEGGLTNQPQHF

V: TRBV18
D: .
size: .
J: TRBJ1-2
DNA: TGTGCCAGCTCCCCTGAGGGCGGCGCTAACTATGGCTACACCTTC
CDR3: CASSPEGGANYGYTF

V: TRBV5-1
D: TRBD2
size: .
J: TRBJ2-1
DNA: TGCGCCAGCGCCCCGGGGGGACTAGCGGGAGATAGTTACAATGAGCAGTTCTTC
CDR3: CASAPGGLAGDSYNEQFF

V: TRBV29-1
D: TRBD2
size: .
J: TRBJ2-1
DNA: TGCAGCGTTGAACTACTAGCGGGACGGAATGAGCAGTTCTTC
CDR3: CSVELLAGRNEQFF

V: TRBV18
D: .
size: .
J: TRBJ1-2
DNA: TGTGCCAGCTCACCCTCACTCGGAGACTCTGTTTATGGCTACACCTTC
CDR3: CASSPSLGDSVYGYTF

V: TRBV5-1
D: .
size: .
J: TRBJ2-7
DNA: TGCGCCAGCAGCTTGGCCGGGAGTGCCACCTACGAGCAGTACTTC
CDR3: CASSLAGSATYEQYF

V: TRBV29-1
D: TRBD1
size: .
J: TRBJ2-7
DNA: TGCAGCGCTTGGGGACGAGCAGGGGGCGACGAGCAGTACTTC
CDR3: CSAWGRAGGDEQYF

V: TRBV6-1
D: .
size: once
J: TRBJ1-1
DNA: TGTGCCAGCAGTGAAGGGGACACGGATGTGAGCACTGAAGCTTTCTTT
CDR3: CASSEGDTDVSTEAFF

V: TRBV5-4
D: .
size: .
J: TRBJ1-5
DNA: TGTGCCAGCAGCCCGGAGTCTGGGGCCAATCAGCCCCAGCATTTT
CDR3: CASSPESGANQPQHF

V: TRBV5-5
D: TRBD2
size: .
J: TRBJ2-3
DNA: TGTGCCAGCAGCTTGGGGGAGGGGACGGCCTTAGATACGCAGTATTTT
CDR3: CASSLGEGTALDTQYF

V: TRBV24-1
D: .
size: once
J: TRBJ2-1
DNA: TGTGCCACCAGTGATCTCCCCCAGGGGGGATACAATGAGCAGTTCTTC
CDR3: CATSDLPQGGYNEQFF

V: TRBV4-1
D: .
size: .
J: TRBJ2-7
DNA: TGCGCCAGCAGCCACGGCGGACATTCTGTCTCCTACGAGCAGTACTTC
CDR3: CASSHGGHSVSYEQYF

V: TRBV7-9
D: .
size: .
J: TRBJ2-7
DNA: TGTGCCAGCAGCCCCTCCCATTTGCGCGTGCAGTACTTC
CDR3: CASSPSHLRVQYF

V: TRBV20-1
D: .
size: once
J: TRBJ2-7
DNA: TGCAGTGCTAGTCGCGCGGGACCCTCCTACGAGCAGTACTTC
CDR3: CSASRAGPSYEQYF

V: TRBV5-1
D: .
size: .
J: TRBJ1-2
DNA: TGCGCCAGCAGCTTCCAAGGAGAGAAAACCAACTATGGCTACACCTTC
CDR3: CASSFQGEKTNYGYTF

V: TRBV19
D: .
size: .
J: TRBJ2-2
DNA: TGTGCCAGTAGTACCCTCCAGGGCCGAGGCAGGGCCGGGGAGCTGTTTTTT
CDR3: CASSTLQGRGRAGELFF